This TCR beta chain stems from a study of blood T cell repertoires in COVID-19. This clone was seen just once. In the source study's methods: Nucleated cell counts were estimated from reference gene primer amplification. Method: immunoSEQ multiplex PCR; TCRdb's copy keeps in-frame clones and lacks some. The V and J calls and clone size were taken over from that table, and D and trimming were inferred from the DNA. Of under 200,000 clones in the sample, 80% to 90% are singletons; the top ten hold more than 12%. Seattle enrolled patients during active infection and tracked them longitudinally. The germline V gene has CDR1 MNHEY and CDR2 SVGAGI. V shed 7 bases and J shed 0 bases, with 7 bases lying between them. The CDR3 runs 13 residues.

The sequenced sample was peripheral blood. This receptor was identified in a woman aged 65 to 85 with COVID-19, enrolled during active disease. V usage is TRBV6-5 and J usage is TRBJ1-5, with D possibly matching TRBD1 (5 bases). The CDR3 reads CASMGGSNQPQHF. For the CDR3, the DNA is TGTGCCAGCATGGGGGGTAGCAATCAGCCCCAGCATTTT.